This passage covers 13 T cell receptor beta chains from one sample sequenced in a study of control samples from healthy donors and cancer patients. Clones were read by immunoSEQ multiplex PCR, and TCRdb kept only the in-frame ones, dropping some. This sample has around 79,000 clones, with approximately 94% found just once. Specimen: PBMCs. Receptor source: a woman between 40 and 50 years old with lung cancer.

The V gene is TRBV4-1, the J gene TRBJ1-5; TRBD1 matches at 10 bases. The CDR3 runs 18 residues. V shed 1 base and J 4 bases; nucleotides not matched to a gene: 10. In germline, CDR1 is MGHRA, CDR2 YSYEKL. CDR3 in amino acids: CASSQVFGQGDLNQPQHF. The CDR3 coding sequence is TGCGCCAGCAGCCAAGTCTTCGGACAGGGGGACCTTAATCAGCCCCAGCATTTT.

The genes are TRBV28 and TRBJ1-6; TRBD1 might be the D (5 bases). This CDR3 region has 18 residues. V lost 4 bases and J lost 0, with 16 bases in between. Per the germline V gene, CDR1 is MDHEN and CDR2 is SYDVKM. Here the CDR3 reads CASSSPRGEGSYNSPLHF. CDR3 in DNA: TGTGCCAGCAGTTCCCCCCGGGGGGAGGGCTCCTATAATTCACCCCTCCACTTT.

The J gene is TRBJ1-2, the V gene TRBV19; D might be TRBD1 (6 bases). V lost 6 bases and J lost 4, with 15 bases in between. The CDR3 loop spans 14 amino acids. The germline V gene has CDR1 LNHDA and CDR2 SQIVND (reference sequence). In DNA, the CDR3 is TGTGCCAGTAGCATGGACAGTTCCGCCTATGGCTACACCTTC. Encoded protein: CASSMDSSAYGYTF.

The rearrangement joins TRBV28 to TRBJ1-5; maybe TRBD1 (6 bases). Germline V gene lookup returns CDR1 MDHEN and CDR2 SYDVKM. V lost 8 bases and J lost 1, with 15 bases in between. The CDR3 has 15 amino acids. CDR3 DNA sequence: TGTGCCAGCGGGGGGGCAGTACGCAGCAATCAGCCCCAGCATTTT. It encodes CASGGAVRSNQPQHF.

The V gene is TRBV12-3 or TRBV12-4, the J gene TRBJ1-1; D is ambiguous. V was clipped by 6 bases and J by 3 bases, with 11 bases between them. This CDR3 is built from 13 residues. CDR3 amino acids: CASRGAGYTEAFF. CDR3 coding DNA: TGTGCCAGCAGGGGCGCAGGTTACACTGAAGCTTTCTTT.

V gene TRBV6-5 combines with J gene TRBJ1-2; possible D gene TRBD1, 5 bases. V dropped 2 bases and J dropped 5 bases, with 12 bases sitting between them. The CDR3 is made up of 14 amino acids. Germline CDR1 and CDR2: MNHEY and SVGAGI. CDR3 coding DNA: TGTGCCAGCAGTTACGCGGGGCGCGGGTATGGCTACACCTTC. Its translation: CASSYAGRGYGYTF.

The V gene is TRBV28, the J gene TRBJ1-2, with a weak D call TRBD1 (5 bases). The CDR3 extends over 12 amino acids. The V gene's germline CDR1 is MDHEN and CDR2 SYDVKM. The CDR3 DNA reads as TGTGCACTTAAAACAGGCAACTATGGCTACACCTTC. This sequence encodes CALKTGNYGYTF.

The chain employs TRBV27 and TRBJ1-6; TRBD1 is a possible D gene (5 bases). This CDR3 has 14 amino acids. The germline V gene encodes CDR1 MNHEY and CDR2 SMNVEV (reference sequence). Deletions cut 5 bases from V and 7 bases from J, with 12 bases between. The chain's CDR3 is CASSPNGGNSPLHF. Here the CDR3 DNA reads TGTGCCAGCAGTCCTAACGGGGGGAATTCACCCCTCCACTTT.

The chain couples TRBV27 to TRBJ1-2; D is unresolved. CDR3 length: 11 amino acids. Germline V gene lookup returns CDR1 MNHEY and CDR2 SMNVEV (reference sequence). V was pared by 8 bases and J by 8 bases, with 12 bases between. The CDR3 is CASGGIGGYTF. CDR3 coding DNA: TGTGCCAGCGGAGGTATCGGGGGCTACACCTTC.

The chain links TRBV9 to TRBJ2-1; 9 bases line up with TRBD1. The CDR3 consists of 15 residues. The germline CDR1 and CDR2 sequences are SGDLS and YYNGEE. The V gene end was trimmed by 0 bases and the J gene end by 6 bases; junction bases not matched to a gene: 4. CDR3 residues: CASSVVGTGFNEQFF. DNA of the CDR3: TGTGCCAGCAGCGTAGTAGGGACAGGGTTCAATGAGCAGTTCTTC.

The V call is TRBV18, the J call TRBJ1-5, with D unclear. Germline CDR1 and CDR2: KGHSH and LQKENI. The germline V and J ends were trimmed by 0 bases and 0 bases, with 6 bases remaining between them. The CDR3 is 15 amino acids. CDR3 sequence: CASSPPWDSNQPQHF. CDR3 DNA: TGTGCCAGCTCACCACCGTGGGATAGCAATCAGCCCCAGCATTTT. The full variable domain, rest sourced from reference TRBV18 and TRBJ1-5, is NAGVMQNPRHLVRRRGQEARLRCSPMKGHSHVYWYRQLPEEGLKFMVYLQKENIIDESGMPKERFSAEFPKEGPSILRIQQVVRGDSAAYFCASSPPWDSNQPQHFGDGTRLSIL.

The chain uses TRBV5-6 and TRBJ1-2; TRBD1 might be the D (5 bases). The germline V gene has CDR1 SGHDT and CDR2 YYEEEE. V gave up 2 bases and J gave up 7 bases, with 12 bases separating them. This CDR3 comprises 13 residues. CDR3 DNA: TGTGCCAGCAGCTTTCAGGGTGAGGTTGGCTACACCTTC. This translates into CASSFQGEVGYTF.

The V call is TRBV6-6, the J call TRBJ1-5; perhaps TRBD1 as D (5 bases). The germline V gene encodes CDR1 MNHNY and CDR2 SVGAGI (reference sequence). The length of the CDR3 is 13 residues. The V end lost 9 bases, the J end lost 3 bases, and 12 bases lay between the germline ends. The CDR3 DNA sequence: TGTGCCAGTATACAGGTGTTCAATCAGCCCCAGCATTTT. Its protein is CASIQVFNQPQHF.